Listed here are 26 T cell receptor beta chains from one sample, sequenced in a study of T-cell memory formation after mild COVID-19. Via MiXCR, TCRdb re-called the 5' RACE reads, giving one row per CDR3 protein. This sample has under 550,000 distinct CDR3 sequences, with about 20% found just once. Sequenced material: PBMCs or a T cell subset sorted from them (not recorded which). These receptor sequences come from an adult woman who had mild COVID-19 (a few samples of this study predate the infection). Cell type and time point are not known.

This chain links TRBV7-2 with TRBJ1-2; D perhaps matches TRBD1 (5 bases). CDR3 length: 15 amino acids. Germline CDR1 is SGHTA and CDR2 is FQGNSA. V lost 7 bases and J lost 5, with 20 bases in between. The CDR3 DNA is TGTGCCAGCACCCTCCCGGGGCAGTCGAAATATGGCTACACCTTC. Protein product: CASTLPGQSKYGYTF.

This clonotype has a handful of counts. This chain connects TRBV12-3 or TRBV12-4 to TRBJ2-5, with 7 bases aligning to TRBD2. V lost 3 bases, J lost 2 bases, and 3 bases stayed unmatched. The CDR3 length is 14 residues. The DNA for the CDR3 is TGTGCCAGCAGTTTCGCAGCGGGGCAAGAGACCCAGTACTTC. It translates to CASSFAAGQETQYF.

The sample holds many counts of this clonotype. The rearrangement uses TRBV2 and TRBJ2-5, with D perhaps matching TRBD2 (7 bases). This CDR3 contains 15 residues. V was shortened by 10 bases and J by 1 base, with 19 bases between the two germline ends. The germline V gene has CDR1 SNHLY and CDR2 FYNNEI. The CDR3 is CATEESGGGQETQYF. CDR3 in DNA: TGTGCCACCGAAGAGTCGGGGGGCGGCCAAGAGACCCAGTACTTC.

The chain is built from TRBV2 and TRBJ1-2, with TRBD1 as a possible D gene (5 bases). This CDR3 is 13 amino acids long. Looked up from germline, CDR1 is SNHLY and CDR2 is FYNNEI. Trimming cost V 7 bases and J 2 bases, with 11 bases left between them. CDR3 residues: CASTVGENYGYTF. The CDR3 nucleotides read TGTGCCAGCACGGTAGGGGAAAACTATGGCTACACCTTC.

This clonotype was counted only a few times. CDR3 region: CASSPQGIEAFF. The CDR3 nucleotides are TGTGCCAGCAGTCCTCAGGGGATTGAAGCTTTCTTT. This chain connects TRBV12-3 or TRBV12-4 to TRBJ1-1; D possibly corresponds to TRBD1 (6 bases). Trimming removed 5 bases from V and 7 bases from J, with 11 bases in between. The CDR3 runs 12 residues.

The V gene is TRBV19, the J gene TRBJ1-2; D possibly corresponds to TRBD1 (6 bases). V lost 5 bases, J lost 2 bases, and 15 bases lay in between. The CDR3 loop spans 15 amino acids. In germline, CDR1 is LNHDA, CDR2 SQIVND (reference sequence). CDR3 sequence (DNA): TGTGCCAGTAGTGCCGACAGGTTCCGGAACTATGGCTACACCTTC. Translating it yields CASSADRFRNYGYTF. Drawing the rest from reference TRBV19 and TRBJ1-2, the complete variable domain is DGGITQSPKYLFRKEGQNVTLSCEQNLNHDAMYWYRQDPGQGLRLIYYSQIVNDFQKGDIAEGYSVSREKKESFPLTVTSAQKNPTAFYLCASSADRFRNYGYTFGSGTRLTVV.

This clonotype was detected a few times. This sequence joins TRBV28 and TRBJ2-7; maybe TRBD1 (6 bases). V was trimmed by 5 bases and J by 1 base, leaving 12 bases between them. The germline V gene has CDR1 MDHEN and CDR2 SYDVKM. The CDR3 totals 14 residues. The DNA for the CDR3 is TGTGCCAGCAGTCCCTATACAGGGTCCTACGAGCAGTACTTC. Its protein product is CASSPYTGSYEQYF. Filled out from reference TRBV28 and TRBJ2-7, the complete variable domain reads DVKVTQSSRYLVKRTGEKVFLECVQDMDHENMFWYRQDPGLGLRLIYFSYDVKMKEKGDIPEGYSVSREKKERFSLILESASTNQTSMYLCASSPYTGSYEQYFGPGTRLTVT.

The chain combines TRBV27 with TRBJ2-3; 7 bases fit TRBD1. CDR3 size: 16 residues. CDR1 MNHEY and CDR2 SMNVEV come from the germline V gene (reference sequence). Trimming at V came to 2 bases and at J to 4 bases, leaving 9 bases not matched to a gene. The CDR3 loop is CASSLITGVFPDTQYF. The CDR3 coding sequence is TGTGCCAGCAGTTTAATAACAGGGGTTTTCCCAGATACGCAGTATTTT.

This clonotype was found many times. The rearrangement joins TRBV7-2 to TRBJ2-5, with a possible D match to TRBD2 (6 bases). Germline V CDR1 and CDR2: SGHTA, FQGNSA. Trimming removed 3 bases at V and 2 bases at J, with 22 bases between. The CDR3 spans 18 residues. This CDR3 is CASSFKGVEASVQETQYF. In DNA, the CDR3 is TGTGCCAGCAGCTTCAAAGGCGTGGAGGCTAGCGTACAAGAGACCCAGTACTTC.

The chain is built from TRBV14 and TRBJ1-5; D not certain. The CDR3 is 12 residues long. V dropped 1 base and J dropped 12 bases, with 10 bases sitting between them. The V gene's germline CDR1 is SGHDN and CDR2 FVKESK. The CDR3 DNA is TGTGCCAGCAGCCAAGGGGCTGGACGCCAGCATTTT. Its protein is CASSQGAGRQHF.

This clonotype was observed a few times. The chain uses TRBV20-1 and TRBJ2-3; 12 bases agree with TRBD2. With V trimmed by 3 bases and J by 0 bases, 4 bases remained unmatched. Germline CDR1 reads DFQATT; CDR2 reads SNEGSKA (reference sequence). The CDR3 is 16 amino acids. The CDR3 coding sequence is TGCAGTGCTAGCACTAGCGGGAGGCTCAGCACAGATACGCAGTATTTT. It encodes CSASTSGRLSTDTQYF.

This clonotype has only a few counts. The V and J genes are TRBV14 and TRBJ2-3, with 9 bases fitting TRBD2. This CDR3 region has 16 residues. After removal of 4 bases from V and 4 bases from J, the junction contained 9 bases not matched to a gene. The germline V gene has CDR1 SGHDN and CDR2 FVKESK. The CDR3 region is CASSPLGRGGSDTQYF. CDR3 coding DNA: TGTGCCAGCAGCCCGCTCGGGCGGGGGGGTTCAGATACGCAGTATTTT. The full variable domain, completed using reference TRBV14 and TRBJ2-3, is EAGVTQFPSHSVIEKGQTVTLRCDPISGHDNLYWYRRVMGKEIKFLLHFVKESKQDESGMPNNRFLAERTGGTYSTLKVQPAELEDSGVYFCASSPLGRGGSDTQYFGPGTRLTVL.

This chain connects TRBV24-1 to TRBJ1-5; TRBD1 is a possible D gene (5 bases). CDR3 length: 14 residues. Trimming removed 3 bases from V and 6 bases from J, with 11 bases in between. CDR1 is KGHDR, CDR2 SFDVKD, per germline. CDR3 DNA: TGTGCCACCAGTGATCACAGGTTCGGTCAGCCCCAGCATTTT. Its translation: CATSDHRFGQPQHF.

The chain combines TRBV20-1 with TRBJ1-2, with 10 bases lining up with TRBD1. CDR3 length: 15 residues. Trimming took 1 base from V and 5 from J; bases not matched to a gene: 7. Per the germline V gene, CDR1 is DFQATT and CDR2 is SNEGSKA (reference sequence). The CDR3 DNA is TGCAGTGCTAGAGGGGCAGGACAGGGGGGGTATGGCTACACCTTC. Its translation: CSARGAGQGGYGYTF.

DNA for the CDR3: TGTGCCTGGAGTTCCGACAGGTCCCAAGAGACCCAGTACTTC. This translates into CAWSSDRSQETQYF. The chain carries TRBV30 and TRBJ2-5; a weak D match, TRBD1 (6 bases). Germline CDR1 GTSNPN, CDR2 SVGIG (reference sequence). V dropped 2 bases and J dropped 1 base, with 11 bases sitting between them. The length of the CDR3 is 14 residues.

CDR3 coding DNA: TGCAGTGCTGAGTTAGCGGATACGCAGTATTTT. Translated, it gives CSAELADTQYF. V and J are TRBV20-1 and TRBJ2-3, with D perhaps TRBD2 (5 bases). The CDR3 covers 11 residues. CDR1 and CDR2 from the germline V gene are DFQATT and SNEGSKA (reference sequence). The V end lost 5 bases, the J end lost 6 bases, and 9 bases lay between the germline ends.

This clonotype has only a few counts. V is TRBV11-2 and J is TRBJ2-1; the match to TRBD2 covers 10 bases. Germline CDR1 SGHAT, CDR2 FQNNGV. V dropped 1 base and J dropped 5; count of bases not matched to a gene: 2. The CDR3 runs to 15 residues. The CDR3 region is CASSLVLAGNNEQFF. The CDR3 bases are TGTGCCAGCAGCTTAGTACTAGCGGGAAACAATGAGCAGTTCTTC.

This clonotype was found a few times. The chain couples TRBV6-5 to TRBJ1-2; D call uncertain. V shed 4 bases and J shed 7 bases, with 16 bases lying between them. CDR1 is MNHEY and CDR2 is SVGAGI in the germline V gene. The CDR3 runs 14 residues. CDR3 sequence reads: CASSSGRRAGGYTF. CDR3 sequence (DNA): TGTGCCAGCAGTTCAGGACGTAGGGCGGGTGGCTACACCTTC.

This clonotype was counted many times. J is TRBJ2-2 and V is TRBV7-2; a possible D gene is TRBD1 (6 bases). CDR1 and CDR2 (germline): SGHTA, FQGNSA. The CDR3 length is 13 residues. V gave up 8 bases and J gave up 0 bases, with 7 bases separating them. CDR3: CASGQTNTGELFF. The CDR3 DNA reads TGTGCCAGCGGACAGACGAACACCGGGGAGCTGTTTTTT.

This chain joins TRBV4-1 and TRBJ1-2; 9 bases map to TRBD1. Trimming took 0 bases from V and 8 from J; bases not matched to a gene: 13. CDR3 length: 17 residues. Germline CDR1 and CDR2: MGHRA and YSYEKL. The CDR3, as DNA: TGCGCCAGCAGCCAAGAACACAGGACAGGGGCCCTTTACGGCTACACCTTC. Amino acid sequence: CASSQEHRTGALYGYTF.

The chain carries TRBV24-1 and TRBJ1-1; D is perhaps TRBD1 (5 bases). The CDR3 runs to 15 residues. From germline, CDR1 is KGHDR and CDR2 SFDVKD. The V and J ends lost 3 bases and 0 bases respectively, with 10 bases between them. CDR3: CATSDGEGLNTEAFF. CDR3 nucleotide sequence: TGTGCCACCAGTGATGGGGAGGGGTTGAACACTGAAGCTTTCTTT.

V gene TRBV12-3 or TRBV12-4 combines with J gene TRBJ1-1, with D tentatively TRBD1 (5 bases). The V end lost 3 bases, the J end lost 1 base, and 12 bases lay between the germline ends. CDR3 size: 15 residues. CDR3 nucleotide sequence: TGTGCCAGCAGTTTCTCACAGGCTACGAACACTGAAGCTTTCTTT. It is translated as CASSFSQATNTEAFF.

This chain links TRBV5-1 with TRBJ2-1, with 7 bases lining up with TRBD1. The CDR3 runs 15 residues. The ends lost 4 bases at V and 8 bases at J; junction bases unmatched: 12. The germline CDR1 and CDR2 sequences are SGHRS and YFSETQ. The CDR3 protein is CASSTEPGQNDEQFF. CDR3 coding DNA: TGCGCCAGCAGCACCGAACCGGGACAGAACGATGAGCAGTTCTTC.

This sequence joins TRBV12-3 or TRBV12-4 and TRBJ1-5; possible D gene TRBD1, 6 bases. V shed 3 bases and J shed 5 bases, with 17 bases lying between them. This CDR3 region has 16 residues. This chain's CDR3 is CASSFWGASGDQPQHF. The CDR3 DNA follows: TGTGCCAGCAGTTTCTGGGGGGCGTCGGGGGATCAGCCCCAGCATTTT.

This clonotype showed up just a few times. The CDR3, as DNA: TGTGCCAGCAGCTTACACTCCCAGGGACTGATCTACGGTGAGCAGTTCTTC. The encoded protein is CASSLHSQGLIYGEQFF. V usage is TRBV7-3 and J usage is TRBJ2-1; possible D gene TRBD2, 6 bases. Trimming took 2 bases from V and 9 from J, leaving 23 bases between them. This CDR3 has 17 residues. The V gene's germline CDR1 is SGHTA and CDR2 FQGTGA. Full variable domain (rest looked up from reference TRBV7-3 and TRBJ2-1): GAGVSQTPSNKVTEKGKYVELRCDPISGHTALYWYRQSLGQGPEFLIYFQGTGAADDSGLPNDRFFAVRPEGSVSTLKIQRTERGDSAVYLCASSLHSQGLIYGEQFFGPGTRLTVL.

This clonotype came up a few times. The chain employs TRBV5-1 and TRBJ2-1; 8 nucleotides line up with TRBD1. J was trimmed by 5 bases and V by 5 bases; bases with no gene match: 6. Germline-derived CDR1 and CDR2 are SGHRS and YFSETQ. This CDR3 region has 14 residues. The CDR3 loop is CASRARTGNNEQFF. As DNA, the CDR3 is TGCGCCAGCAGGGCAAGGACAGGGAACAATGAGCAGTTCTTC.